This T cell receptor beta chain was found in a study of cytomegalovirus exposure and HLA in healthy donors. The wider study: Early release data held some 80 million unique TCRs from HLA-typed donors.

The CDR3 runs 15 residues. V shed 5 bases, J shed 3 bases, and the junction held 7 bases outside the gene matches. Germline CDR1 MNHEY, CDR2 SMNVEV (reference sequence). General study findings and limits: HLA alleles were associated with 15,000 to 20,000 TCR beta sequences in a later analysis at 0.05 false discovery rate. Reports indicate that TCR beta sequences accurately predicted the HLA-A and HLA-B alleles of most subjects.

With respect to this clone: Its antigen is not identified.

PCR amplification relied on 60 Vbeta primers (plus 13 Jbeta primers). Profiling relied on immunoSEQ multiplex PCR, and the TCRdb table lists in-frame clones only, not all of them. The sample records 150,000 or so clones, more than 70% being singletons. The V and J genes are TRBV27 and TRBJ2-7, with 10 bases that match TRBD1. The specimen was PBMCs. This TCR came from a male donor in good health and CMV-seronegative. DNA for the CDR3: TGTGCCAGCAGTCTCCGACAGGGGGCGAACTACGAGCAGTACTTC. Translation gives CASSLRQGANYEQYF.